The present entry profiles one T cell receptor (beta chain) with its context. What it binds is not known. Pooled in the analysis were second doses at about 4 or about 12 weeks. This entry is derived from a study of T cell responses to AZD1222 COVID-19 vaccine. Trimming at V came to 3 bases and at J to 1 base, leaving 1 base not matched to a gene. Germline V gene sequence: CDR1 SNHLY, CDR2 FYNNEI. This CDR3 region has 15 residues. Produced via immunoSEQ multiplex PCR; TCRdb's table is partial and in-frame only. The sample has approximately 140,000 clones, about nine tenths seen once. Whole-study results and caveats: AZD1222 recipients seropositive at baseline numbered only 5 to 7. In the spike-specific TCR repertoire, nearly half reportedly target unmutated variant regions. In a largely white British group with more females than males, clonal diversity was possibly underestimated.

The V and J genes are TRBV2 and TRBJ1-5, with 9 bases that match TRBD1. Sample: peripheral blood, taken 28 days after the second AZD1222 dose. The sequence was collected from an adult who received the AZD1222 COVID-19 vaccine. This chain's CDR3 is CASSEGQGSNQPQHF. CDR3 coding DNA: TGTGCCAGCAGTGAGGGACAGGGCAGCAATCAGCCCCAGCATTTT.